The 17 T cell receptor beta chains reported below all come from one sample, sequenced in a study of immune heterogeneity within non-small cell lung tumors. Bulk tumor genomic DNA served as template, at around 600 ng per sample. Surgery yielded several widely spaced biopsies per primary tumor. Undergoing curative surgery were patients whose non-small cell lung cancer was untreated and newly diagnosed. Using 32 V and 13 J primers, multiplex PCR amplified TCR beta CDR3. Using its own MiXCR run on the multiplex PCR reads, TCRdb lists one record per CDR3 protein. The table includes some 11,000 distinct CDR3 sequences, approximately 31% detected once. The sequenced material came from lung tumor tissue. The receptors stem from a woman aged 45-65 years with non-small cell lung cancer.

This clonotype is medium-sized (0.01 to 0.1%) within its sample. The CDR3 protein is CASRTQGGGKFF. The CDR3 coding sequence is TGTGCCAGCAGGACCCAAGGGGGAGGGAAGTTCTTC. The chain is built from TRBV28 and TRBJ2-1, with D tentatively TRBD2 (7 bases). Germline-derived CDR1 and CDR2 are MDHEN and SYDVKM. This CDR3 contains 12 residues. Trimming stripped 6 bases from V and 14 bases from J, with 17 bases between.

This clonotype has ten or more counts. The genes are TRBV3-1 and TRBJ1-2; TRBD1 matches at 7 bases. In germline, CDR1 is LGHDT, CDR2 YNNKEL (reference sequence). This CDR3 is 16 amino acids long. V gave up 3 bases and J gave up 1 base; unmatched junction bases: 8. The DNA of the CDR3 is TGTGCCAGCAGCCAGGGAAGGGGGCTGATTAACTATGGCTACACCTTC. Protein sequence: CASSQGRGLINYGYTF.

The sample holds many counts of this clonotype. This chain links TRBV6-1 with TRBJ2-7; no clear D. The ends were cut back, 5 bases at V and 2 bases at J, with 10 bases in the middle. The V gene's germline CDR1 is MNHNS and CDR2 SASEGT. This CDR3 region has 13 residues. This CDR3 reads CASSIHKTYEQYF. CDR3 nucleotides: TGTGCCAGCAGTATACATAAGACCTACGAGCAGTACTTC.

By share of the sample, this clonotype is medium-sized. The CDR3 region has the DNA TGTGCCAGCACCCCTTCTGTGTATTATACGCAGTATTTT. Translated, it gives CASTPSVYYTQYF. This sequence joins TRBV28 and TRBJ2-3; D is ambiguous. The CDR3 spans 13 residues. Trimming pared 7 bases from V and 7 bases from J, leaving 15 bases between. Germline CDR1 is MDHEN and CDR2 is SYDVKM.

This clonotype has more than one count but fewer than ten. V and J are TRBV4-1 and TRBJ2-2; D possibly corresponds to TRBD2 (5 bases). Germline lookup yields CDR1 MGHRA and CDR2 YSYEKL. This CDR3 has 15 amino acids. Trimming removed 4 bases from V and 5 bases from J, with 14 bases in between. The CDR3 loop is CASSPGRGGTGELFF. As DNA, the CDR3 is TGCGCCAGCAGCCCGGGCCGCGGAGGAACCGGGGAGCTGTTTTTT.

This rearrangement joins TRBV6-2 or TRBV6-3 to TRBJ2-3; D could derive from TRBD1 or TRBD2 (5 bases each). Germline CDR1 and CDR2: MNHEY and SVGEGT. CDR3 length: 14 amino acids. V lost 6 bases and J lost 4, with 14 bases in between. The CDR3 region is CASSREGASDTQYF. In nucleotides, the CDR3 is TGTGCCAGCAGCCGGGAAGGGGCCTCAGATACGCAGTATTTT.

At least ten counts were recorded for this clonotype. The gene calls are TRBV5-1 and TRBJ2-1; 10 bases line up with TRBD1. V shed 3 bases, J shed 10 bases, and the junction held 10 bases outside the gene matches. This CDR3 region has 15 residues. Germline V gives CDR1 SGHRS, CDR2 YFSETQ. This CDR3 is CASSSRTGGLREQFF. The CDR3 DNA sequence: TGCGCCAGCAGCTCCCGGACAGGGGGGCTCAGAGAGCAGTTCTTC. Complete variable domain (other parts from reference TRBV5-1 and TRBJ2-1): KAGVTQTPRYLIKTRGQQVTLSCSPISGHRSVSWYQQTPGQGLQFLFEYFSETQRNKGNFPGRFSGRQFSNSRSEMNVSTLELGDSALYLCASSSRTGGLREQFFGPGTRLTVL.

By share of the sample, this clonotype is medium-sized. In DNA form, the CDR3 reads TGTGCCAGCAGTTTACCCACTTTCTTCGGGGGCGCGAACACCGGGGAGCTGTTTTTT. Protein: CASSLPTFFGGANTGELFF. The chain carries TRBV28 and TRBJ2-2; the D call may be TRBD1 or TRBD2 (6 bases each). Germline V gene data show CDR1 as MDHEN and CDR2 as SYDVKM. The CDR3 runs to 19 residues. V gave up 2 bases and J gave up 0 bases, with 19 bases separating them.

This clonotype was picked up many times. The DNA for the CDR3 is TGTGCCAGCAGCTCCCTCACAGGGTTCGCTGAAGCTTTCTTT. Translation: CASSSLTGFAEAFF. The V and J genes are TRBV11-3 and TRBJ1-1; a weak D match, TRBD1 (6 bases). This CDR3 comprises 14 residues. Trimming shortened V by 4 bases and J by 6 bases, and 15 bases separated the two germline ends. CDR1 is SGHNT and CDR2 is YENEEA in the germline V gene.

The chain is built from TRBV4-1 and TRBJ2-3; D gene uncertain. There are 15 residues in the CDR3. Trimming pared 0 bases from V and 2 bases from J, leaving 9 bases between. Germline CDR1 reads MGHRA; CDR2 reads YSYEKL. The CDR3 loop reads CASSQDGYITDTQYF. CDR3 in DNA: TGCGCCAGCAGCCAAGATGGTTATATCACAGATACGCAGTATTTT.

The chain joins TRBV28 to TRBJ2-3; TRBD1 matches 8 bases. Per germline, CDR1 MDHEN and CDR2 SYDVKM. The ends lost 8 bases at V and 0 bases at J; junction bases unmatched: 7. The CDR3 consists of 15 residues. The CDR3, as DNA: TGTGCCAGCTCTCGGACAGGGTTAAGCACAGATACGCAGTATTTT. Translated: CASSRTGLSTDTQYF.

About this clonotype itself: The junction departs from the called germline gene at one end, perhaps through a read error. The chain joins TRBV30 to TRBJ1-6; D not resolved. Germline-derived CDR1 and CDR2 are GTSNPN and SVGIG (reference sequence). The CDR3 is 13 amino acids. CDR3 DNA sequence: TGTGCCTGTAGTGAGGGTTATAATTCACCCCTCCACTTT. Amino acid sequence: CACSEGYNSPLHF.

This clonotype has only a few counts. The chain carries TRBV7-9 and TRBJ1-1, with a tentative D call TRBD1 (5 bases). CDR1 is SEHNR, CDR2 FQNEAQ, per germline (reference sequence). The CDR3 loop spans 13 amino acids. V lost 5 bases to trimming and J lost 4 bases, with 11 bases between them. CDR3 loop: CASSQGMGTEAFF. CDR3 nucleotide sequence: TGTGCCAGCAGCCAGGGAATGGGCACTGAAGCTTTCTTT.

V is TRBV5-6 and J is TRBJ2-7; 11 positions agree with TRBD1. J was trimmed by 3 bases and V by 4 bases; bases with no gene match: 3. This CDR3 has 14 residues. Per the germline V gene, CDR1 is SGHDT and CDR2 is YYEEEE. CDR3 in amino acids: CASSRDRGIYEQYF. The CDR3 DNA reads TGTGCCAGCAGCCGGGACAGGGGGATCTACGAGCAGTACTTC.

The chain couples TRBV7-9 to TRBJ2-4, with D possibly being TRBD1 or TRBD2 (5 bases each). This CDR3 has 19 amino acids. Germline V lookup: CDR1 SEHNR, CDR2 FQNEAQ (reference sequence). With 4 bases removed from V and 3 bases from J, the gap between germline ends came to 25 bases. The CDR3 protein is CASSSIGMGEKRDKNIQYF. CDR3 DNA: TGTGCCAGCAGCTCCATCGGGATGGGGGAAAAGAGGGACAAAAACATTCAGTACTTC.

The chain links TRBV20-1 to TRBJ2-7, with 9 nucleotides matching TRBD2. Germline V CDR1 and CDR2: DFQATT, SNEGSKA (reference sequence). The CDR3 loop spans 13 amino acids. V lost 6 bases to trimming and J lost 7 bases; unmatched junction nucleotides: 10. CDR3 sequence reads: CSADSGRRQEQYF. CDR3 sequence (DNA): TGCAGTGCCGATAGCGGGAGAAGGCAAGAGCAGTACTTC.

This clonotype was seen many times. The chain is built from TRBV5-1 and TRBJ2-5; the match to TRBD2 covers 11 bases. J lost 5 bases, V lost 4 bases, and 7 bases had no gene match. This CDR3 comprises 15 residues. Per germline, CDR1 SGHRS and CDR2 YFSETQ. In nucleotides, the CDR3 is TGCGCCAGCAGCCCCCAAACTAGCGGGGGTGAGACCCAGTACTTC. Amino acids: CASSPQTSGGETQYF.